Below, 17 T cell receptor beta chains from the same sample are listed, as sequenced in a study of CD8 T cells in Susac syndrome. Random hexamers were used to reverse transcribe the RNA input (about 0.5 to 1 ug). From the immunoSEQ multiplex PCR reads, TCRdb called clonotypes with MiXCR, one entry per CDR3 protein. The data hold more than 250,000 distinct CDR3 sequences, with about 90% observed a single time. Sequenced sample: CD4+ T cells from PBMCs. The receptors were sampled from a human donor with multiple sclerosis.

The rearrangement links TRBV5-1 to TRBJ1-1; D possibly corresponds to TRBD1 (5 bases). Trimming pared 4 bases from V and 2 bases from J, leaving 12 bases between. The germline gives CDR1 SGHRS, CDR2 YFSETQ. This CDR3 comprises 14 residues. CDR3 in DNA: TGCGCCAGCAGCCGGTCCGACAGTAACACTGAAGCTTTCTTT. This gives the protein CASSRSDSNTEAFF.

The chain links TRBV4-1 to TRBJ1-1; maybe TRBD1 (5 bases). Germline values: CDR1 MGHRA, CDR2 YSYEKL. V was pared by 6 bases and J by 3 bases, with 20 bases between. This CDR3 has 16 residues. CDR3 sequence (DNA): TGCGCCAGCAGTCCAGGGTTTTTCAGTACCTACACTGAAGCTTTCTTT. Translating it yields CASSPGFFSTYTEAFF.

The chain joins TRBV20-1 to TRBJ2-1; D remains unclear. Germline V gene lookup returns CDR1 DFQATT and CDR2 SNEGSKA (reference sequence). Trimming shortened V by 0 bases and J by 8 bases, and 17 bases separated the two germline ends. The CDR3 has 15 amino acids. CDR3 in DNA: TGCAGTGCTAGAGATCCCCGCGGAGCTAAGGATGAGCAGTTCTTC. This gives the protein CSARDPRGAKDEQFF.

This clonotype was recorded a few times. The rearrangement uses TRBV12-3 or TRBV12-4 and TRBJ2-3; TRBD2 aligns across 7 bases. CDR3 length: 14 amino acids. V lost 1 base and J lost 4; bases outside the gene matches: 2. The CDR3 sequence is CASSLGLAADTQYF. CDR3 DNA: TGTGCCAGCAGTTTAGGCCTAGCGGCAGATACGCAGTATTTT.

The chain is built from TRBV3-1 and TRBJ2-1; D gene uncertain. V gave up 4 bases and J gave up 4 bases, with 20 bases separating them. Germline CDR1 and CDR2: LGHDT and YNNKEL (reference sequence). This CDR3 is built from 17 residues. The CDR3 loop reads CASSPTVEFALYNEQFF. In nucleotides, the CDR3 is TGTGCCAGCAGCCCAACTGTGGAATTCGCTCTATACAATGAGCAGTTCTTC.

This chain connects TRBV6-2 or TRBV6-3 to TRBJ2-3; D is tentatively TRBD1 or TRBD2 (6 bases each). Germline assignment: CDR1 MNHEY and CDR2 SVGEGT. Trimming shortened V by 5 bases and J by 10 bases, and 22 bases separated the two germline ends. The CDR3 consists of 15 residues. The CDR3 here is CASSRHGGRGAAQYF. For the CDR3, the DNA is TGTGCCAGCAGTCGACACGGGGGCCGAGGTGCGGCGCAGTATTTT.

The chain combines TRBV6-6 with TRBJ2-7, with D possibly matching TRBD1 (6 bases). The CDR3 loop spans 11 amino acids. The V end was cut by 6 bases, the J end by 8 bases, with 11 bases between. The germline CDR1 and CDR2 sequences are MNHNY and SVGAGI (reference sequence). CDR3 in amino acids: CASRNQGKQYF. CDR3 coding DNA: TGTGCCAGCAGGAACCAGGGGAAGCAGTACTTC.

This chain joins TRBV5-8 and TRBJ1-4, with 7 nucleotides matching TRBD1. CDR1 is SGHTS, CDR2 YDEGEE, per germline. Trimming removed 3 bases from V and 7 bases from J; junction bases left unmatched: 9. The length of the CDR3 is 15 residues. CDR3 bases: TGTGCCAGCAGCTCATTAGGGGGCTTAAGTGAAAAACTGTTTTTT. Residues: CASSSLGGLSEKLFF.

The CDR3 spells CASSSYSTSVDNEQFF. The DNA for the CDR3 is TGTGCCAGCAGTTCCTATTCGACTAGCGTGGACAATGAGCAGTTCTTC. The gene calls are TRBV6-2 or TRBV6-3 and TRBJ2-1; 8 positions match TRBD2. Germline V gives CDR1 MNHEY, CDR2 SVGEGT. V lost 4 bases and J lost 5; bases outside the gene matches: 10. The CDR3 sequence is 16 residues long.

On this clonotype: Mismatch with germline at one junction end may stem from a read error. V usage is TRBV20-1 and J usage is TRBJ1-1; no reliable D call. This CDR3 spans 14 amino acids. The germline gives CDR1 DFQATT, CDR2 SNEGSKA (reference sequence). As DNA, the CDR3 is TGCAGCGCTAGCTCCAGAAACATGAACACTGAAGCTTTCTTT. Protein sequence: CSASSRNMNTEAFF.

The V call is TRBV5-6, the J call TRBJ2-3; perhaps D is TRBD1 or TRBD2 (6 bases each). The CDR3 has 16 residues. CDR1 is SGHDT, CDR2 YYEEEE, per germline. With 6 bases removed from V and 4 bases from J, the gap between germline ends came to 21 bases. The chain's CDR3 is CASKLMGAGSPDTQYF. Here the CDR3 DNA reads TGTGCCAGCAAGTTGATGGGGGCGGGGTCGCCAGATACGCAGTATTTT. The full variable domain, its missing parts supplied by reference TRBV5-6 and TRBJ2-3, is DAGVTQSPTHLIKTRGQQVTLRCSPKSGHDTVSWYQQALGQGPQFIFQYYEEEERQRGNFPDRFSGHQFPNYSSELNVNALLLGDSALYLCASKLMGAGSPDTQYFGPGTRLTVL.

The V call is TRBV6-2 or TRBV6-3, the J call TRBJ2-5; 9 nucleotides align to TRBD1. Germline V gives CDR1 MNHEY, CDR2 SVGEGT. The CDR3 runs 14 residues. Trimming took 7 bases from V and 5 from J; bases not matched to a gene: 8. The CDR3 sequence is CASNNRGPVETQYF. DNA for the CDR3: TGTGCCAGCAATAACAGGGGGCCGGTGGAGACCCAGTACTTC.

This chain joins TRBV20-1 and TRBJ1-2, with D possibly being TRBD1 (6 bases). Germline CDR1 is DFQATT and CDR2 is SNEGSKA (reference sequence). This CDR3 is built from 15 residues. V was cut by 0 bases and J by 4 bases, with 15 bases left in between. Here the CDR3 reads CSARDVRTAIYGYTF. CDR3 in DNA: TGCAGTGCTAGAGATGTTCGGACAGCGATCTATGGCTACACCTTC.

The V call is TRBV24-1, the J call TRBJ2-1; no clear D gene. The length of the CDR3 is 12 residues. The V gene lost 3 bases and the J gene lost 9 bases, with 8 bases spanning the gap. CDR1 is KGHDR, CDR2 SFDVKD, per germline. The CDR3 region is CATSDNPFEQFF. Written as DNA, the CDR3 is TGTGCCACCAGTGATAACCCTTTTGAGCAGTTCTTC.

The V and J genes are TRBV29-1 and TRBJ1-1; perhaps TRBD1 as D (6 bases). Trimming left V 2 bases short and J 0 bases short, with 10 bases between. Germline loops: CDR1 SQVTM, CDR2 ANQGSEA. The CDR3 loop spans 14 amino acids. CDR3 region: CSVEQGTLNTEAFF. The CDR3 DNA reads TGCAGCGTTGAACAGGGGACCCTGAACACTGAAGCTTTCTTT.

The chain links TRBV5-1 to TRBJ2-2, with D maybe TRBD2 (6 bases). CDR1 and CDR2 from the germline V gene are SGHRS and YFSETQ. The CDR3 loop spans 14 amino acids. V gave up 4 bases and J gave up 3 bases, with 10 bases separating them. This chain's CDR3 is CASSQGLYTGELFF. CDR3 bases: TGCGCCAGCAGCCAGGGACTTTACACCGGGGAGCTGTTTTTT.

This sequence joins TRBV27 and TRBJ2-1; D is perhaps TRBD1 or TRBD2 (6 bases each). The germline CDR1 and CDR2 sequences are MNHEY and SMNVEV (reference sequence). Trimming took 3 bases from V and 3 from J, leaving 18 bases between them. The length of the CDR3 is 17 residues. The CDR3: CASSFGTRGRYYNEQFF. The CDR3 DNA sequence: TGTGCCAGCAGTTTCGGGACAAGGGGGAGGTACTACAATGAGCAGTTCTTC.